This T cell receptor beta chain is drawn from a study of blood T cell repertoires in COVID-19. Study background: T cells, B-cell-depleted T cells, or PBMCs supplied cDNA or gDNA.

The germline V gene encodes CDR1 MNHEY and CDR2 SVGAGI. The CDR3 runs 15 residues. Unmatched junction bases numbered 11, after V lost 9 bases and J lost 6 bases. In the authors' workflow: Researchers report that nucleated cell counts were estimated from reference gene primer amplification. TCRdb's table, derived via immunoSEQ multiplex PCR, lists solely in-frame clones and lacks some. V and J calls plus clone size are reproduced from that table; the DNA served to infer D and trimming. This sample has under 200,000 clones, with around 90% found just once. The rearrangement joins TRBV6-5 to TRBJ2-1; 10 positions agree with TRBD1. Sequencing was performed on peripheral blood. This receptor was obtained from a man aged 50 to 60 who had recovered from COVID-19. The CDR3 protein is CASGRQGAMGNEQFF. DNA for the CDR3: TGTGCCAGTGGGAGACAGGGGGCTATGGGCAATGAGCAGTTCTTC.